This T cell receptor (beta chain) was found in a study of graft-versus-host responses after intestinal transplantation. Study details: Those transplanted obtained multivisceral, liver-intestinal, or isolated intestinal grafts. Whole-study findings and limits: Peak circulating GvH clone levels were associated with early post-transplant HvG declines.

As for this clone: The antigen is unknown.

This CDR3 is built from 14 residues. Germline V CDR1 and CDR2: SGHNT, YYREEE (reference sequence). Trimming shortened V by 1 base and J by 2 bases, and 6 bases separated the two germline ends. The assay was immunoSEQ multiplex PCR, and TCRdb's table has in-frame clones only and misses some. Here the sample spans 90,000 to 120,000 clones, roughly 87% being singletons. This TCR was recovered from a human donor who was the organ donor for an intestinal transplant. This chain links TRBV5-4 with TRBJ1-4; tentatively, D is TRBD1 (6 bases). The sample was unstimulated CD4+ T cells sorted from spleen or lymph node cells, taken before transplant. CDR3 region: CASSLTGTNEKLFF. CDR3 bases: TGTGCCAGCAGCTTGACAGGGACTAATGAAAAACTGTTTTTT.